These 26 T cell receptor beta chains originate from one sample sequenced in a study of blood T cell repertoires in COVID-19. The method was immunoSEQ multiplex PCR; TCRdb's version includes in-frame clones alone and lacks a portion of them. The repertoire has 200,000 to 300,000 clones, around 87% of them found once; the top ten carry approximately 2.3%. The source material was peripheral blood. These receptors were obtained from a woman between 50 and 59 years old with acute or convalescent COVID-19.

The chain couples TRBV6-5 to TRBJ2-7; no definite D call. Trimming removed 0 bases from V and 2 bases from J, with 8 bases in between. CDR1 and CDR2 (germline): MNHEY, SVGAGI. This CDR3 spans 14 amino acids. The CDR3 coding sequence is TGTGCCAGCAGTTACTCTTCGTTTGCCTACGAGCAGTACTTC. Encoded protein: CASSYSSFAYEQYF.

The chain links TRBV11-3 to TRBJ2-1, with 9 bases lining up with TRBD2. The V gene's germline CDR1 is SGHNT and CDR2 YENEEA. The CDR3 is 15 amino acids. Losses at the gene ends were 1 base for V and 7 bases for J; bases not matched to a gene: 5. The CDR3 nucleotides are TGTGCCAGCAGCTTAGGCGGGAGGGAGCTGAATGAGCAGTTCTTC. Amino acid sequence: CASSLGGRELNEQFF.

The chain recombines TRBV28 with TRBJ2-7, with TRBD1 as a possible D gene (6 bases). In germline, CDR1 is MDHEN, CDR2 SYDVKM. The V end was cut by 6 bases, the J end by 4 bases, with 10 bases between. The CDR3 contains 12 residues. CDR3 nucleotides: TGTGCCAGCAGCCTTACAGGGTACGAGCAGTACTTC. It yields the protein CASSLTGYEQYF.

The chain recombines TRBV18 with TRBJ1-3; possibly TRBD1 for D (5 bases). Germline V gives CDR1 KGHSH, CDR2 LQKENI. V was clipped by 3 bases and J by 0 bases, with 12 bases between them. The CDR3 totals 16 residues. The CDR3 DNA reads TGTGCCAGCTCACCCGGGACTCCTGACTCTGGAAACACCATATATTTT. Protein sequence: CASSPGTPDSGNTIYF.

The genes are TRBV15 and TRBJ2-3; weak D call: TRBD1 (6 bases). This CDR3 region has 14 residues. Trimming took 3 bases from V and 5 from J, leaving 12 bases between them. Germline-derived CDR1 and CDR2 are LNHNV and YYDKDF (reference sequence). The CDR3 DNA reads TGTGCCACCAGCAGGGCAACAGGGATAGATACGCAGTATTTT. Its protein product is CATSRATGIDTQYF.

The J gene is TRBJ2-3, the V gene TRBV28, with D uncertain. This CDR3 region has 12 residues. Germline lookup yields CDR1 MDHEN and CDR2 SYDVKM. Trimming took off 8 bases at V and 0 bases at J, with 6 bases between the two ends. Here the CDR3 reads CASQFSTDTQYF. The DNA of the CDR3 is TGTGCCAGCCAGTTCAGCACAGATACGCAGTATTTT. The full variable domain, in which reference TRBV28 and TRBJ2-3 provide the parts outside the CDR3, is DVKVTQSSRYLVKRTGEKVFLECVQDMDHENMFWYRQDPGLGLRLIYFSYDVKMKEKGDIPEGYSVSREKKERFSLILESASTNQTSMYLCASQFSTDTQYFGPGTRLTVL.

The chain is built from TRBV9 and TRBJ1-1, with 9 bases fitting TRBD1. The length of the CDR3 is 15 residues. Trimming took 4 bases from V and 0 from J; bases not matched to a gene: 4. Looked up from germline, CDR1 is SGDLS and CDR2 is YYNGEE. The CDR3 loop reads CASSPGQGLNTEAFF. DNA of the CDR3: TGTGCCAGCAGCCCAGGACAGGGGCTGAACACTGAAGCTTTCTTT.

The genes are TRBV7-2 and TRBJ1-6; D is unclear. The V end lost 8 bases, the J end lost 3 bases, and 8 bases lay between the germline ends. The CDR3 length is 13 residues. CDR1 is SGHTA, CDR2 FQGNSA, per germline. The CDR3 coding sequence is TGTGCCAGCGGCAACTACTATAATTCACCCCTCCACTTT. This gives the protein CASGNYYNSPLHF.

Comment on this clone: At one end, the junction sequence differs from germline, possibly due to a read error. The genes are TRBV2 and TRBJ1-2; no firm D call. The CDR3 is 12 residues long. The germline V gene encodes CDR1 SNHLY and CDR2 FYNNEI. The CDR3 region is CVERRINYGYTF. CDR3 DNA: TGCGTTGAGCGACGGATTAACTATGGCTACACCTTC.

The rearrangement uses TRBV18 and TRBJ2-5; 8 bases are shared with TRBD1. This CDR3 region has 14 residues. Trimming took 5 bases from V and 5 from J; bases not matched to a gene: 7. Germline values: CDR1 KGHSH, CDR2 LQKENI. The CDR3 region has the DNA TGTGCCAGCTCAGGACAGGGATCCCGGGAGACCCAGTACTTC. This gives the protein CASSGQGSRETQYF. Filled out from reference TRBV18 and TRBJ2-5, the complete variable domain reads NAGVMQNPRHLVRRRGQEARLRCSPMKGHSHVYWYRQLPEEGLKFMVYLQKENIIDESGMPKERFSAEFPKEGPSILRIQQVVRGDSAAYFCASSGQGSRETQYFGPGTRLLVL.

J is TRBJ2-3 and V is TRBV7-2; 9 bases match TRBD1. V was clipped by 6 bases and J by 11 bases; unmatched bases: 9. CDR3 size: 13 residues. The V gene's germline CDR1 is SGHTA and CDR2 FQGNSA. CDR3 sequence: CASSKTGGGGQYF. The CDR3 DNA sequence: TGTGCCAGCAGTAAGACAGGGGGTGGAGGGCAGTATTTT.

The chain employs TRBV7-8 and TRBJ1-2, with 9 bases matching TRBD1. Germline loops: CDR1 SGHVS, CDR2 FQNEAQ. The CDR3 contains 18 residues. The J segment lost 8 bases and the V segment lost 5 bases, leaving 21 bases of the junction unmatched. CDR3 bases: TGTGCCAGCAGCCAATCTCGGGACAGGGTCCGCCAACCGCGAGGCTACACCTTC. Its protein is CASSQSRDRVRQPRGYTF. The complete variable domain, with remaining parts taken from reference TRBV7-8 and TRBJ1-2, reads GAGVSQSPRYKVAKRGQDVALRCDPISGHVSLFWYQQALGQGPEFLTYFQNEAQLDKSGLPSDRFFAERPEGSVSTLKIQRTQQEDSAVYLCASSQSRDRVRQPRGYTFGSGTRLTVV.

V and J are TRBV21-1 and TRBJ2-7; TRBD1, the D gene given by the table, was not confirmed from the DNA. TRBV21-1 is described as a pseudogene. The CDR3 spans 14 residues. This CDR3 is CASTRDLDRVEQYF. DNA for the CDR3: TGTGCCAGCACCCGGGACCTAGACAGGGTCGAGCAGTACTTC.

This sequence joins TRBV29-1 and TRBJ1-1; TRBD1 is a possible D gene (6 bases). Germline V gene lookup returns CDR1 SQVTM and CDR2 ANQGSEA. This CDR3 is built from 11 residues. Trimming cost V 6 bases and J 8 bases, with 13 bases left between them. CDR3 amino acids: CSVWGTGEAFF. CDR3 in DNA: TGCAGCGTGTGGGGCACAGGGGAAGCTTTCTTT.

The genes are TRBV29-1 and TRBJ2-3; 10 bases match TRBD2. CDR1 is SQVTM and CDR2 is ANQGSEA in the germline V gene. V was clipped by 6 bases and J by 3 bases; unmatched bases: 6. The CDR3 contains 14 residues. The CDR3 is CSVRSGRGTDTQYF. Here the CDR3 DNA reads TGCAGCGTCCGAAGCGGGAGGGGAACAGATACGCAGTATTTT.

The chain couples TRBV18 to TRBJ1-6; no clear D. This CDR3 comprises 14 residues. Germline V CDR1 and CDR2: KGHSH, LQKENI. V lost 6 bases, J lost 0 bases, and 6 bases lay in between. The CDR3 spells CASSTGSYNSPLHF. Here the CDR3 DNA reads TGTGCCAGCTCGACGGGCTCCTATAATTCACCCCTCCACTTT.

The chain links TRBV19 to TRBJ1-5, with D uncertain. This CDR3 is built from 15 residues. Between the trimmed V and J ends, which lost 9 bases and 2 bases, there was a span of 17 bases. The germline CDR1 and CDR2 sequences are LNHDA and SQIVND (reference sequence). The CDR3 DNA reads TGTGCCAGCGGGGATGACTCGAGGGGCAATCAGCCCCAGCATTTT. This encodes CASGDDSRGNQPQHF.

This chain joins TRBV6-5 and TRBJ2-3; weak D call: TRBD2 (6 bases). Germline CDR1 MNHEY, CDR2 SVGAGI. The CDR3 loop spans 15 amino acids. V was pared by 0 bases and J by 1 base, with 8 bases between. CDR3 coding DNA: TGTGCCAGCAGTTACTCGGTAGCGGGCACAGATACGCAGTATTTT. It encodes CASSYSVAGTDTQYF.

This clone was picked up many times. J is TRBJ1-1 and V is TRBV7-3, with 7 bases fitting TRBD1. The V and J ends lost 5 bases and 4 bases, in that order; junction bases with no gene match: 7. This CDR3 comprises 14 residues. Germline V lookup: CDR1 SGHTA, CDR2 FQGTGA. The CDR3 sequence: CASSRRQGFTEAFF. CDR3 coding DNA: TGTGCCAGCAGCAGGCGACAGGGATTCACTGAAGCTTTCTTT. The variable domain in full, with the rest retrieved from reference TRBV7-3 and TRBJ1-1, is GAGVSQTPSNKVTEKGKYVELRCDPISGHTALYWYRQSLGQGPEFLIYFQGTGAADDSGLPNDRFFAVRPEGSVSTLKIQRTERGDSAVYLCASSRRQGFTEAFFGQGTRLTVV.

This chain connects TRBV7-3 to TRBJ1-6; D not resolved. Germline CDR1 reads SGHTA; CDR2 reads FQGTGA. The CDR3 loop spans 15 amino acids. V gave up 1 base and J gave up 5 bases, with 9 bases separating them. CDR3 coding DNA: TGTGCCAGCAGCTTAAAAAGCCAGGATAATTCACCCCTCCACTTT. Amino acid sequence: CASSLKSQDNSPLHF. Full variable domain (outside the CDR3, taken from reference TRBV7-3 and TRBJ1-6): GAGVSQTPSNKVTEKGKYVELRCDPISGHTALYWYRQSLGQGPEFLIYFQGTGAADDSGLPNDRFFAVRPEGSVSTLKIQRTERGDSAVYLCASSLKSQDNSPLHFGNGTRLTVT.

The chain employs TRBV27 and TRBJ2-7; D might be TRBD1 (6 bases). V shed 6 bases and J shed 1 base, with 16 bases lying between them. The CDR3 has 15 residues. CDR1 and CDR2 from the germline V gene are MNHEY and SMNVEV (reference sequence). Here the CDR3 reads CASRAPGTNSYEQYF. In DNA, the CDR3 is TGTGCCAGCAGGGCACCCGGGACAAATTCCTACGAGCAGTACTTC.

The chain joins TRBV2 to TRBJ2-5, with 9 bases that match TRBD2. The CDR3 runs 15 residues. After removal of 6 bases from V and 6 bases from J, the junction contained 11 bases not matched to a gene. Germline CDR1 reads SNHLY; CDR2 reads FYNNEI. CDR3 DNA: TGTGCCAGCAGAGGCCCGCGGGAGGGCAGGAAGACCCAGTACTTC. Protein: CASRGPREGRKTQYF.

The chain has TRBV7-9 and TRBJ2-5, with 7 bases that match TRBD1. V dropped 3 bases and J dropped 3; count of bases not matched to a gene: 1. CDR1 is SEHNR and CDR2 is FQNEAQ in the germline V gene (reference sequence). The CDR3 runs 13 residues. The CDR3 protein is CASSFDREETQYF. The CDR3 DNA follows: TGTGCCAGCAGCTTCGACAGGGAAGAGACCCAGTACTTC.

The chain is built from TRBV2 and TRBJ2-1; perhaps TRBD1 as D (12 bases). The CDR3 length is 18 residues. V was clipped by 6 bases and J by 9 bases, with 30 bases between them. Looked up from germline, CDR1 is SNHLY and CDR2 is FYNNEI. This chain's CDR3 is CASRGTGGLAGGLGEQFF. CDR3 coding DNA: TGTGCCAGCAGAGGGACAGGGGGCCTAGCGGGAGGCCTGGGTGAGCAGTTCTTC.

This chain uses TRBV2 with TRBJ1-4, with TRBD1 matching 8 bases. The germline CDR1 and CDR2 sequences are SNHLY and FYNNEI. J was trimmed by 4 bases and V by 5 bases; bases with no gene match: 3. The CDR3 totals 14 residues. The CDR3 sequence is CASSSDRDNEKLFF. The CDR3, as DNA: TGTGCCAGCAGTTCGGACAGGGATAATGAAAAACTGTTTTTT.

The chain recombines TRBV24-1 with TRBJ2-2, with a tentative D call TRBD2 (6 bases). V was cut by 4 bases and J by 6 bases, with 17 bases left in between. CDR1 KGHDR and CDR2 SFDVKD come from the germline V gene. This CDR3 has 16 residues. The CDR3 sequence is CATSDGDGGDAGELFF. CDR3 nucleotide sequence: TGTGCCACCAGTGACGGGGACGGAGGGGATGCCGGGGAGCTGTTTTTT.